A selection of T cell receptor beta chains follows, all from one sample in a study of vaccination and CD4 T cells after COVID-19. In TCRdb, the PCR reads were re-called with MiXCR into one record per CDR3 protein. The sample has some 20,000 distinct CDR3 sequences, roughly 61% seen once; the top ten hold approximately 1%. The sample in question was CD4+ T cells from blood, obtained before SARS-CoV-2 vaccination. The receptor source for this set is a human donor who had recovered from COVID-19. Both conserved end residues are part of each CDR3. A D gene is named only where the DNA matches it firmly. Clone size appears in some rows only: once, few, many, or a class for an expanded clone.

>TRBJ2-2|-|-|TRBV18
TGTGCCAGCTCGCCCGGGCGCACCGGGGAGCTGTTTTTT
CASSPGRTGELFF
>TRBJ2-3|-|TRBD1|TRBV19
TGTGCCAGTAGTATCGACAGGGGGTCGGATACGCAGTATTTT
CASSIDRGSDTQYF
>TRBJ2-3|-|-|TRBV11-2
TGTGCCAGCAGCTATAGCAGGGCTACAGATACGCAGTATTTT
CASSYSRATDTQYF
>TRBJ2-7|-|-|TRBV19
TGTGCCAGTAAGGGGCATGAGACTCTCGACGAGCAGTACTTC
CASKGHETLDEQYF
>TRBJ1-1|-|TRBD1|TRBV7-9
TGTGCCAGCAGCCCTAGGGGGCACCTGAACACTGAAGCTTTCTTT
CASSPRGHLNTEAFF
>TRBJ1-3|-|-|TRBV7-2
TGTGCCAGCAGCTTAGCGACGATGAGAAACACCATATATTTT
CASSLATMRNTIYF
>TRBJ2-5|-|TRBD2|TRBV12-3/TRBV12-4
TGTGCCAGCAGTCAGACTAGCGGGAGTGAGACCCAGTACTTC
CASSQTSGSETQYF
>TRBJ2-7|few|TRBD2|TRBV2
TGTGCCAGCAGGGCTTCGACTAGCGGGAGGGCCAGGATACCTTACGAGCAGTACTTC
CASRASTSGRARIPYEQYF
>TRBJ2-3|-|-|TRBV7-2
TGTGCCAGCAGCTTAGGTCGGGACGGCACGCAGTATTTT
CASSLGRDGTQYF
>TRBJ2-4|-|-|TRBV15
TGTGCCACCAGCAGGCCGACCGGGATCCGGGGAAACATTCAGTACTTC
CATSRPTGIRGNIQYF
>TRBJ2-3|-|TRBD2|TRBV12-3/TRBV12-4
TGTGCCAGCAGCCCAGCGACTAGCGGGATCACAGATACGCAGTATTTT
CASSPATSGITDTQYF
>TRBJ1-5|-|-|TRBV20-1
TGCAGTGGTTTGACAGGAGTCAGCAATCAGCCCCAGCATTTT
CSGLTGVSNQPQHF
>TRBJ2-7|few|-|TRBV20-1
TGCAGTGCTTGGACCTCCGGCTACGAGCAGTACTTC
CSAWTSGYEQYF
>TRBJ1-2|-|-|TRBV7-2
TGTGCCAGCAGCTTAAACGGGTTATTCTATGGCTACACCTTC
CASSLNGLFYGYTF
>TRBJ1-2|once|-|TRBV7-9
TGTGCCAGCAGCTCCGGGAGGGACCGCTACACCTTC
CASSSGRDRYTF
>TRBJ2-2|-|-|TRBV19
TGTGCCAGTAGTAGATTCCGGTCGAACACCGGGGAGCTGTTTTTT
CASSRFRSNTGELFF
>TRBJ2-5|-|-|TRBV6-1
TGTGCCAGCAGTGAAGTAGAGACCCAGTACTTC
CASSEVETQYF
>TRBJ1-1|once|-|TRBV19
TGTGCCAGTAGTATTCGCCGGGGGCCCGTAAACACTGAAGCTTTCTTT
CASSIRRGPVNTEAFF
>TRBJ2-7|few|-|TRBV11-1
TGTGCCAGCAGCTTAAGGACTAACTCCTACGAGCAGTACTTC
CASSLRTNSYEQYF
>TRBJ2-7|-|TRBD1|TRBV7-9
TGTGCCAGCACCGTAGGAATAGGACAGGGGACCGAGCAGTACTTC
CASTVGIGQGTEQYF
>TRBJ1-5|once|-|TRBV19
TGTGCCAGTAGGGGGATAGTGGCAGGCCCCAATCAGCCCCAGCATTTT
CASRGIVAGPNQPQHF
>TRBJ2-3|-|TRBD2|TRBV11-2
TGTGCCAGCAGAACCCTACTAGCGGGAGATGCAGATACGCAGTATTTT
CASRTLLAGDADTQYF
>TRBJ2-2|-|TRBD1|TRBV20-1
TGCAGTGCGGAGAGGACAGGGGGAAACACCGGGGAGCTGTTTTTT
CSAERTGGNTGELFF
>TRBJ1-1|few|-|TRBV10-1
TGCGCCAGCAGTGAGGCAGGGCTAACGGAAGCTTTCTTT
CASSEAGLTEAFF
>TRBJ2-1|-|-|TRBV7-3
TGTGCCAGCAGCTCCCGACAGGACAATGAGCAGTTCTTC
CASSSRQDNEQFF
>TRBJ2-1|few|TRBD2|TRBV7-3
TGTGCCAGCAGCATTTCCCGACTAGCGGGCTTGAACAATGAGCAGTTCTTC
CASSISRLAGLNNEQFF
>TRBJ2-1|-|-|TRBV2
TGTGCCAGCGGCGGGGATAGCGGCAATGAGCAGTTCTTC
CASGGDSGNEQFF
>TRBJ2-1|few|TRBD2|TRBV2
TGTGCCAGCAGTGGGGGGACTAGCGGGAGCAATGAGCAGTTCTTC
CASSGGTSGSNEQFF
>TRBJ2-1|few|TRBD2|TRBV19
TGTGCCAGTAGTATTAGTCCGGGAGGGATAAACAATGAGCAGTTCTTC
CASSISPGGINNEQFF
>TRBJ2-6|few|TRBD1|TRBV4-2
TGTGCCAGCAGCCAAGGGGCCTGGACAGGGGGGGTGGTCTCTGGGGCCAACGTCCTGACTTTC
CASSQGAWTGGVVSGANVLTF
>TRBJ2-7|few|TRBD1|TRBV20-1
TGCAGTGCTGGACCCGGGACAGGGGGCATCCTTAGGTACGAGCAGTACTTC
CSAGPGTGGILRYEQYF